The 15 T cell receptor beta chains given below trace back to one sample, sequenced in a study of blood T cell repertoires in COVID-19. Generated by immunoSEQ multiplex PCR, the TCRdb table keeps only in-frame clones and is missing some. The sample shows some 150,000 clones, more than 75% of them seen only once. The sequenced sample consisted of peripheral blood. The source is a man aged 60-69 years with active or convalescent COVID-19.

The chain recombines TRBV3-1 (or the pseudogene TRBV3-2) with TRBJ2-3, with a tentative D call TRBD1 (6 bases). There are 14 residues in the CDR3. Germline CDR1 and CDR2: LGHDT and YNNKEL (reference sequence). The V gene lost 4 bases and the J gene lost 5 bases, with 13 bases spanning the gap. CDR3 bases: TGTGCCAGCAGCCGCTACAGGGTTATAGATACGCAGTATTTT. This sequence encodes CASSRYRVIDTQYF.

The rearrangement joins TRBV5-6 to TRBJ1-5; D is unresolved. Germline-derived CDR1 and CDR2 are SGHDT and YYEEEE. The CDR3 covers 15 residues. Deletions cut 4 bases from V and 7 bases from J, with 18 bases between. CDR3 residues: CASSLRVIPEQPQHF. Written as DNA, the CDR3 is TGTGCCAGCAGCCTACGGGTTATTCCCGAACAGCCCCAGCATTTT.

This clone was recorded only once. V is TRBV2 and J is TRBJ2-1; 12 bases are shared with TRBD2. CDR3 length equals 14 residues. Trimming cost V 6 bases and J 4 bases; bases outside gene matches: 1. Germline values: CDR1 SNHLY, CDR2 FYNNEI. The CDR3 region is CASRGTSGYNEQFF. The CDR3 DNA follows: TGTGCCAGCAGAGGGACTAGCGGGTACAATGAGCAGTTCTTC.

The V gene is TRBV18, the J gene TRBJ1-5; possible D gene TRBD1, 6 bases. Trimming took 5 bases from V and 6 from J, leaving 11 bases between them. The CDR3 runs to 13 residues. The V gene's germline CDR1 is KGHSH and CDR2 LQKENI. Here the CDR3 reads CASSNRAGQPQHF. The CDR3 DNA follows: TGTGCCAGCTCAAACAGGGCGGGTCAGCCCCAGCATTTT.

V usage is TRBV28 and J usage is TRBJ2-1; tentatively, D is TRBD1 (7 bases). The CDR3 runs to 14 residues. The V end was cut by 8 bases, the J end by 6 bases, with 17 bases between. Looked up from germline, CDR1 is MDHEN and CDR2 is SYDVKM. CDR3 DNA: TGTGCCAGCCTGCCGGGGGACAGACTCAATGAGCAGTTCTTC. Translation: CASLPGDRLNEQFF.

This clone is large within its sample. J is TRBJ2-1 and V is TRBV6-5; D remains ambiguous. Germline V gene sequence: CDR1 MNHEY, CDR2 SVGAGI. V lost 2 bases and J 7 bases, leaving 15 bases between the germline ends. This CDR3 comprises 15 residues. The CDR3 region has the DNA TGTGCCAGCAGTTACAGTTGTCTTGAGGAGAATGAGCAGTTCTTC. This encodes CASSYSCLEENEQFF.

This CDR3 is CASSQGAQGAISKNIQYF. The CDR3 DNA follows: TGCGCCAGCAGCCAAGGCGCACAGGGGGCCATCTCCAAAAACATTCAGTACTTC. The rearrangement uses TRBV4-3 and TRBJ2-4, with 9 bases that match TRBD1. CDR1 and CDR2 from the germline V gene are LGHNA and YSLEER. The CDR3 contains 18 residues. Unmatched junction bases numbered 9, after V lost 1 base and J lost 2 bases.

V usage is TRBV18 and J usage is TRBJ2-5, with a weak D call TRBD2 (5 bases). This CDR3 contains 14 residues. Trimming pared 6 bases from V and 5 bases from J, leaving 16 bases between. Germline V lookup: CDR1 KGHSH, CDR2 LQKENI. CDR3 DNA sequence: TGTGCCAGCTCGATACTAGAACGTCAGGAGACCCAGTACTTC. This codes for CASSILERQETQYF.

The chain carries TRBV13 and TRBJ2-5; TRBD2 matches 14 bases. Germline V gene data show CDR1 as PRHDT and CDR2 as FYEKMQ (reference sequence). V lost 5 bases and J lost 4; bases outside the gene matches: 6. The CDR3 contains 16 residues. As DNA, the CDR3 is TGTGCCAGCAGCCCCAGAGGACTAGCGGGAGGAGAGACCCAGTACTTC. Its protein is CASSPRGLAGGETQYF. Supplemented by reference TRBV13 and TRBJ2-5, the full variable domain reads AAGVIQSPRHLIKEKRETATLKCYPIPRHDTVYWYQQGPGQDPQFLISFYEKMQSDKGSIPDRFSAQQFSDYHSELNMSSLELGDSALYFCASSPRGLAGGETQYFGPGTRLLVL.

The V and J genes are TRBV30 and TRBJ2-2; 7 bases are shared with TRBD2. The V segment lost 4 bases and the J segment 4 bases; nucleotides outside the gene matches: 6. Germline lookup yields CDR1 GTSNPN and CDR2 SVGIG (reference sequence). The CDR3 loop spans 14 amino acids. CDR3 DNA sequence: TGTGCCTGGACTGCGGGAGCGACCACCGGGGAGCTGTTTTTT. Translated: CAWTAGATTGELFF.

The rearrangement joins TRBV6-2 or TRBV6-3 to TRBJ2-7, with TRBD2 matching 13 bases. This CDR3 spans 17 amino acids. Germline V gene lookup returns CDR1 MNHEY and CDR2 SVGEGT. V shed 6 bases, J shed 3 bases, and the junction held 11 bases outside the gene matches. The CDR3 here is CASSPRRRTSGSYEQYF. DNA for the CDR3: TGTGCCAGCAGCCCAAGGAGGCGGACTAGCGGGAGCTACGAGCAGTACTTC.

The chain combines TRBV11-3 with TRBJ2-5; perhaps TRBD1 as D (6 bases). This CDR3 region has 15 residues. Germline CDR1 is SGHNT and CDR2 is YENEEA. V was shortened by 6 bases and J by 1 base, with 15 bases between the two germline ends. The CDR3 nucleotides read TGTGCCAGCAGTCATTCTGCAGGGGTCCAAGAGACCCAGTACTTC. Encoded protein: CASSHSAGVQETQYF.

CDR3 sequence: CASSQGGPAKNIQYF. The CDR3 nucleotides are TGTGCCAGCAGCCAGGGGGGACCAGCCAAAAACATTCAGTACTTC. J is TRBJ2-4 and V is TRBV6-7; tentative D call: TRBD1 (7 bases). TRBV6-7 is given ORF status, its function remaining uncertain. This CDR3 region has 15 residues. The V end was cut by 6 bases, the J end by 0 bases, with 12 bases between.

CDR3 coding DNA: TGTGCCAGCAGATTCCCCGGGACAGGGGTATCTGGGGCCAACGTCCTGACTTTC. Protein: CASRFPGTGVSGANVLTF. The chain recombines TRBV28 with TRBJ2-6; TRBD1 matches at 10 bases. The CDR3 contains 18 residues. Trimming at V came to 6 bases and at J to 1 base, leaving 9 bases not matched to a gene. Per germline, CDR1 MDHEN and CDR2 SYDVKM.

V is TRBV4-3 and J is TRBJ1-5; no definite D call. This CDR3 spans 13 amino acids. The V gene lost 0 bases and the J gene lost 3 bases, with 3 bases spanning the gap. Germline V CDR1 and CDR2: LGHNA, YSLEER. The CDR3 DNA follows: TGCGCCAGCAGCCAAGACATCAATCAGCCCCAGCATTTT. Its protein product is CASSQDINQPQHF.